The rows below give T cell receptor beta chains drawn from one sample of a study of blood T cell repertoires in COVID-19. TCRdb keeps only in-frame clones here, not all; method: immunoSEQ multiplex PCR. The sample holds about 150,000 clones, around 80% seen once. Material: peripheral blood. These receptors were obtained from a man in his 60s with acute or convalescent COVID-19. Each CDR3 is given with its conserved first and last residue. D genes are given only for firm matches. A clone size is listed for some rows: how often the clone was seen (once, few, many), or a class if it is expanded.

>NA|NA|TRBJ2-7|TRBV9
CASSVGTIGGEQYF
TGTGCCAGCAGCGTAGGTACCATCGGGGGCGAGCAGTACTTC
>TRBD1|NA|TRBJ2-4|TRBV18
CASSRTGGSTNIQYF
TGTGCCAGCTCGCGGACAGGGGGCAGCACAAACATTCAGTACTTC
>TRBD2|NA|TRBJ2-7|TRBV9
CASSVEEGTSGRHEQYF
TGTGCCAGCAGCGTAGAGGAGGGGACTAGCGGGAGACACGAGCAGTACTTC
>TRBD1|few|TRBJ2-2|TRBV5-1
CASSSPPGTGNTGELFF
TGCGCCAGCAGCTCCCCCCCCGGGACAGGGAACACCGGGGAGCTGTTTTTT
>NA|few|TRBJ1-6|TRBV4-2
CASSQGYRGNSPLHF
TGTGCCAGCAGCCAAGGCTACCGTGGTAATTCACCCCTCCACTTT
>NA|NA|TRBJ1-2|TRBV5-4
CASSSAVRYGYTF
TGTGCCAGCAGCTCTGCGGTCCGCTATGGCTACACCTTC
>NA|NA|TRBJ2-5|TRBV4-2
CASSEDSFAETQYF
TGTGCCAGCAGCGAGGACTCCTTCGCGGAGACCCAGTACTTC
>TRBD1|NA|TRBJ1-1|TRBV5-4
CASSGDRAATEAFF
TGTGCCAGCAGCGGAGACAGGGCGGCCACTGAAGCTTTCTTT
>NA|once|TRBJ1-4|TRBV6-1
CASSEGLANEKLFF
TGTGCCAGCAGTGAAGGACTCGCTAATGAAAAACTGTTTTTT
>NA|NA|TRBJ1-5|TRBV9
CASSAPLNSNQPQHF
TGTGCCAGCAGCGCACCACTCAATAGCAATCAGCCCCAGCATTTT
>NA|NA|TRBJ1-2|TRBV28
CASSRTGFLTF
TGTGCCAGCAGTAGAACAGGATTTCTAACCTTC
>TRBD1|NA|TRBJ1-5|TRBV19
CASSNQQGANNQPQHF
TGTGCCAGTAGTAACCAACAGGGGGCGAACAATCAGCCCCAGCATTTT
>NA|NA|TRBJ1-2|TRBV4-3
CASSQDFNRPDGYTF
TGCGCCAGCAGCCAAGATTTCAACAGGCCCGATGGCTACACCTTC
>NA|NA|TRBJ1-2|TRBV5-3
CARSLGDGRNYGYTF
TGTGCCAGAAGCTTGGGAGATGGGAGGAACTATGGCTACACCTTC
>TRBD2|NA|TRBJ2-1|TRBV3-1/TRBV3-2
CASSQDLGTSGIRLNEQFF
TGTGCCAGCAGCCAAGATTTGGGGACTAGCGGGATAAGATTGAATGAGCAGTTCTTC
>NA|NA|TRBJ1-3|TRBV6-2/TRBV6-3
CASSYWDSSGNTIYF
TGTGCCAGCAGTTATTGGGACTCCTCTGGAAACACCATATATTTT
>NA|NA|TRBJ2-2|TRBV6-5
CASRPPGNTGELFF
TGTGCCAGCAGACCGCCGGGAAACACCGGGGAGCTGTTTTTT
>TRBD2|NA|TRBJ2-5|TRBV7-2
CASSLASGGPQETQYF
TGTGCCAGCAGCTTAGCTAGCGGGGGCCCCCAAGAGACCCAGTACTTC
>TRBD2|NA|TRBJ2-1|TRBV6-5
CASSTWGSGNDEQFF
TGTGCCAGCAGTACCTGGGGTAGCGGGAACGATGAGCAGTTCTTC
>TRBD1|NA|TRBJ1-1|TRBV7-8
CASSLAGTGAFF
TGTGCCAGCAGCTTAGCCGGGACAGGAGCTTTCTTT